This is a list of T cell receptor beta chains from one sample in a study of shared clonotypes between healthy human individuals. TCRdb's copy holds only in-frame clones and misses some; the assay was immunoSEQ multiplex PCR. The sample includes around 1.6 million clones, nearly 99% of them seen just once. The sequencing sample was made of naive CD4+ T cells sorted from blood. The source of these receptors is a man aged 25 to 45 in good health. The CDR3 runs from the conserved cysteine through the conserved F or W.

TRBV5-1	TRBJ1-1	CASSKDRVGTEAFF
TRBV28	TRBJ2-5	CASSSAGAGGQETQYF
TRBV11-2	TRBJ1-2	CASSKPSGPLYGYTF
TRBV18	TRBJ2-5	CASSPPKREGLETQYF
TRBV6-1	TRBJ2-7	CASSEAGGRAYEQYF
TRBV5-4	TRBJ1-4	CASSLWGFATNEKLFF
TRBV28	TRBJ2-2	CASIRQGFETGELFF
TRBV7-9	TRBJ2-1	CASSLAGVGANNEQFF
TRBV25-1	TRBJ2-2	CASSESHTGELFF
TRBV7-2	TRBJ2-1	CASSPGLAGAQFF
TRBV6-1	TRBJ2-1	CASSASSLRGNEQFF
TRBV5-1	TRBJ2-5	CASSLVSGERTQYF
TRBV5-1	TRBJ2-5	CASSPVAQETQYF
TRBV20-1	TRBJ2-4	CSAGVGDIQYF
TRBV25-1	TRBJ2-7	CASSLPGRYEQYF
TRBV30	TRBJ1-3	CAWRTRGAGNTIYF
TRBV14	TRBJ1-1	CASSQDRGFGEAFF
TRBV4-3	TRBJ2-7	CASSLQLSQEGYEQYF
TRBV27	TRBJ2-5	CASQGQQETQYF
TRBV10-3	TRBJ2-3	CAINTPRSTDTQYF
TRBV5-1	TRBJ1-2	CASSEGQGGGTF
TRBV19	TRBJ2-7	CASSQRARGYEQYF
TRBV5-1	TRBJ2-4	CASSPGLAGGGIQYF
TRBV5-4	TRBJ2-7	CASSARDGLYEQYF
TRBV25-1	TRBJ2-6	CASSGARSGANVLTF
TRBV10-3	TRBJ2-5	CAISETGLADPPETQYF
TRBV6-1	TRBJ1-4	CASSEEGRREKLFF
TRBV10-2	TRBJ2-7	CASRFQGLDEQYF
TRBV20-1	TRBJ2-3	CSPQGADTQYF
TRBV11-2	TRBJ2-7	CASSLDLGTLTYEQYF